The clone carrying this T cell receptor beta chain was picked up a small number of times. A single base separates this from a much larger clone, so it may be a read error. The CDR3 does not end in the conserved phenylalanine or tryptophan, so this is likely a read error. The source of the sample is a study of molecular identifiers for immune sequencing clone quantification. TCRdb called the PCR reads again in MiXCR, with one record for every CDR3 protein. The sample has around 40,000 distinct CDR3 sequences, about 19% seen once. V lost 10 bases and J 1 base, leaving 8 bases between the germline ends. The CDR3 extends over 11 amino acids. Germline loops: CDR1 LNHDA, CDR2 SQIVND (reference sequence).

The rearrangement uses TRBV19 and TRBJ2-7; D call uncertain. Sequencing was performed on naive CD8+ T cells from blood, with Jurkat cell RNA spiked in. The subset is: FACS-sorted CD8+CD4-CCR7+CD45RA+ naive T cells. The sequence derives from a human donor in good health. Some libraries in this study had Jurkat cell RNA spiked in. DNA of the CDR3: TGTGCCAAGGAAGAGTCCTACGAGCAGTACCTC. Translating it yields CAKEESYEQYL.